These 8 T cell receptor beta chains share one sample of origin, sequenced in a study of T cell responses to AZD1222 COVID-19 vaccine. The protocol was immunoSEQ multiplex PCR, while the TCRdb copy is restricted to in-frame clones and leaves out a portion. The profile shows 75,000 to 95,000 clones, about 90% of them singletons. The sequencing here drew on peripheral blood, taken on day 0 of MenACWY control vaccination. The receptor source for this set is an adult in good health.

The rearrangement joins TRBV9 to TRBJ2-2; 8 bases match TRBD2. This CDR3 comprises 19 residues. Germline V CDR1 and CDR2: SGDLS, YYNGEE. Trimming cost V 3 bases and J 0 bases; bases outside gene matches: 13. The CDR3 loop is CASSEPRDSGMTNTGELFF. The CDR3 DNA sequence: TGTGCCAGCAGCGAGCCCAGGGATAGCGGGATGACGAACACCGGGGAGCTGTTTTTT.

Written as DNA, the CDR3 is TGTGCCAGCAGCCAAGACAATGGACAGGGGGTTCAGTTCTTC. Its translation: CASSQDNGQGVQFF. J is TRBJ2-1 and V is TRBV14, with 10 bases fitting TRBD1. CDR1 is SGHDN, CDR2 FVKESK, per germline. The CDR3 extends over 14 amino acids. V shed 0 bases, J shed 13 bases, and the junction held 6 bases outside the gene matches.

The J gene is TRBJ2-5, the V gene TRBV19; D perhaps matches TRBD1 (7 bases). Germline V gives CDR1 LNHDA, CDR2 SQIVND (reference sequence). This CDR3 contains 15 residues. Deletions cut 5 bases from V and 5 bases from J, with 18 bases between. The CDR3 protein is CASSGRTGGSETQYF. In nucleotides, the CDR3 is TGTGCCAGTAGTGGCAGGACAGGAGGGTCCGAGACCCAGTACTTC.

This clone was seen a few times. The chain links TRBV28 to TRBJ1-1, with unresolved D. Germline V gene lookup returns CDR1 MDHEN and CDR2 SYDVKM. The CDR3 is made up of 12 amino acids. The V gene lost 3 bases and the J gene lost 11 bases, with 13 bases spanning the gap. CDR3 in amino acids: CASSFHGVWAFF. DNA of the CDR3: TGTGCCAGCAGTTTCCACGGCGTCTGGGCTTTCTTT.

The chain joins TRBV6-2 or TRBV6-3 to TRBJ2-4, with D possibly being TRBD2 (6 bases). The length of the CDR3 is 14 residues. Between the trimmed V and J ends, which lost 5 bases and 10 bases, there was a span of 18 bases. CDR1 and CDR2 (germline): MNHEY, SVGEGT. CDR3 loop: CASSRGDVTGIQYF. CDR3 bases: TGTGCCAGCAGTCGCGGGGACGTCACGGGTATTCAGTACTTC.

The chain is built from TRBV10-3 and TRBJ2-3; 9 bases agree with TRBD1. The CDR3 is 15 residues long. Trimming at V came to 7 bases and at J to 0 bases, leaving 5 bases not matched to a gene. In germline, CDR1 is ENHRY, CDR2 SYGVKD. The CDR3 reads CAINLGTGSTDTQYF. The CDR3 region has the DNA TGTGCCATCAACCTAGGGACAGGGAGCACAGATACGCAGTATTTT.

The J gene is TRBJ2-1, the V gene TRBV6-5, with 13 bases that match TRBD2. The length of the CDR3 is 15 residues. V lost 5 bases, J lost 9 bases, and 7 bases stayed unmatched. Germline V gene data show CDR1 as MNHEY and CDR2 as SVGAGI. Here the CDR3 DNA reads TGTGCCAGCAGTCACGGACTAGCGGGAGTTACTGAGCAGTTCTTC. This sequence encodes CASSHGLAGVTEQFF.

This chain links TRBV5-5 with TRBJ2-7; 9 nucleotides match TRBD1. This CDR3 has 14 amino acids. The V segment lost 3 bases and the J segment 3 bases; nucleotides outside the gene matches: 4. In germline, CDR1 is SGHKS, CDR2 YYEKEE (reference sequence). This CDR3 reads CASSSGTGYYEQYF. DNA of the CDR3: TGTGCCAGCAGCTCCGGGACAGGGTACTACGAGCAGTACTTC.